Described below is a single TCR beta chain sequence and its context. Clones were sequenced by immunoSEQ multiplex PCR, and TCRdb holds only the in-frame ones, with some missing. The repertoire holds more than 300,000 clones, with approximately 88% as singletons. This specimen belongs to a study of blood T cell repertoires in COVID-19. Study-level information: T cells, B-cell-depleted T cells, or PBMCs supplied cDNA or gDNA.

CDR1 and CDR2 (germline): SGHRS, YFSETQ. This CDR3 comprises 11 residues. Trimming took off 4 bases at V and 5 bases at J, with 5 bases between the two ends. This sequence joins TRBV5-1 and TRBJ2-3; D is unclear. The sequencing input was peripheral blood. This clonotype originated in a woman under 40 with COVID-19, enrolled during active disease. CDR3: CASSLLDTQYF. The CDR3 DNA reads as TGCGCCAGCAGCCTTCTAGATACGCAGTATTTT.